Each of the 19 T cell receptor beta chains below was sequenced from the same sample in a study of T cell changes during pregnancy in multiple sclerosis. Some clones are missing from TCRdb's copy, which holds only in-frame ones; the method was immunoSEQ multiplex PCR. This table holds tens of thousands of clones, 92% found once. Sequencing was performed on peripheral blood, taken in the first trimester of pregnancy. The receptors were gathered from a female donor with multiple sclerosis, enrolled in a pregnancy study.

The chain has TRBV11-2 and TRBJ1-5, with 7 nucleotides matching TRBD1. The J segment lost 7 bases and the V segment lost 5 bases, leaving 8 bases of the junction unmatched. This CDR3 contains 14 residues. Germline V gives CDR1 SGHAT, CDR2 FQNNGV. CDR3 DNA sequence: TGTGCCAGCAGCACGACAGGGAGTGGGCAGCCCCAGCATTTT. This codes for CASSTTGSGQPQHF.

The rearrangement uses TRBV18 and TRBJ1-2; D gene ambiguous. The CDR3 contains 15 residues. Germline CDR1 reads KGHSH; CDR2 reads LQKENI. Trimming left V 4 bases short and J 5 bases short, with 17 bases between. This CDR3 is CASSHGSEPQYGYTF. CDR3 coding DNA: TGTGCCAGCTCACACGGGAGCGAACCACAGTATGGCTACACCTTC.

The V and J genes are TRBV14 and TRBJ2-1; 10 bases are shared with TRBD2. The CDR3 consists of 14 residues. Germline values: CDR1 SGHDN, CDR2 FVKESK. V dropped 6 bases and J dropped 9; count of bases not matched to a gene: 8. CDR3 loop: CASRPAGGHREQFF. CDR3 DNA: TGTGCCAGCAGGCCAGCGGGAGGGCACCGTGAGCAGTTCTTC. The full variable domain, rest sourced from reference TRBV14 and TRBJ2-1, is EAGVTQFPSHSVIEKGQTVTLRCDPISGHDNLYWYRRVMGKEIKFLLHFVKESKQDESGMPNNRFLAERTGGTYSTLKVQPAELEDSGVYFCASRPAGGHREQFFGPGTRLTVL.

The chain's CDR3 is CASSLAAGVHEQYF. DNA for the CDR3: TGCGCCAGCAGCTTGGCGGCGGGAGTCCACGAGCAGTACTTC. The gene calls are TRBV5-1 and TRBJ2-7, with 7 positions matching TRBD2. J was trimmed by 5 bases and V by 0 bases; bases with no gene match: 5. Germline loops: CDR1 SGHRS, CDR2 YFSETQ. The CDR3 is made up of 14 amino acids.

The chain joins TRBV6-1 to TRBJ2-3; possible D gene TRBD1, 6 bases. The CDR3 is 12 residues long. The V end lost 4 bases, the J end lost 9 bases, and 11 bases lay between the germline ends. Looked up from germline, CDR1 is MNHNS and CDR2 is SASEGT. CDR3: CASSGTALTQYF. CDR3 nucleotide sequence: TGTGCCAGCAGTGGGACAGCCTTAACGCAGTATTTT.

The genes are TRBV7-2 and TRBJ2-7; D perhaps matches TRBD1 (6 bases). Trimming stripped 4 bases from V and 1 base from J, with 14 bases between. Germline V gene data show CDR1 as SGHTA and CDR2 as FQGNSA. The CDR3 sequence is 15 residues long. In DNA, the CDR3 is TGTGCCAGCAGCTGGGCCGGGACACCTTCCTACGAGCAGTACTTC. Encoded protein: CASSWAGTPSYEQYF.

The table lists this clone with a count of one. V and J are TRBV19 and TRBJ1-5; 9 nucleotides agree with TRBD1. This CDR3 region has 14 residues. From germline, CDR1 is LNHDA and CDR2 SQIVND (reference sequence). The J segment lost 3 bases and the V segment lost 9 bases, leaving 6 bases of the junction unmatched. CDR3 nucleotides: TGTGCCAGACGTGACAGGGGGTACAATCAGCCCCAGCATTTT. As protein: CARRDRGYNQPQHF.

V and J are TRBV4-1 and TRBJ2-1, with 7 bases identical to TRBD2. With 1 base clipped from V and 6 bases from J, the junction kept 6 bases outside the gene matches. The CDR3 covers 15 residues. The germline V gene has CDR1 MGHRA and CDR2 YSYEKL. The CDR3 protein is CASSQGAGVGNEQFF. CDR3 bases: TGCGCCAGCAGCCAAGGTGCGGGAGTTGGCAATGAGCAGTTCTTC.

V is TRBV29-1 and J is TRBJ1-4; the D gene is possibly TRBD1 (6 bases). Germline CDR1 SQVTM, CDR2 ANQGSEA. Trimming took off 1 base at V and 8 bases at J, with 17 bases between the two ends. CDR3 length: 15 amino acids. DNA for the CDR3: TGCAGCGTTGAAGGCAGCAGGGGAGCAGGGGAAAAACTGTTTTTT. Translating gives CSVEGSRGAGEKLFF.

The chain has TRBV10-3 and TRBJ2-2, with D unclear. Trimming removed 5 bases at V and 2 bases at J, with 9 bases between. CDR1 and CDR2 from the germline V gene are ENHRY and SYGVKD. The CDR3 length is 14 residues. The CDR3: CAISSVPNTGELFF. The CDR3 DNA reads TGTGCCATCAGTTCCGTCCCTAACACCGGGGAGCTGTTTTTT.

The V call is TRBV9, the J call TRBJ2-5; 13 bases are shared with TRBD2. Losses at the gene ends were 0 bases for V and 1 base for J; bases not matched to a gene: 0. Germline V gives CDR1 SGDLS, CDR2 YYNGEE. The CDR3 loop spans 16 amino acids. CDR3 residues: CASSVGTSGSQETQYF. CDR3 DNA sequence: TGTGCCAGCAGCGTAGGGACTAGCGGGAGCCAAGAGACCCAGTACTTC. The entire variable domain, with the rest obtained from reference TRBV9 and TRBJ2-5, is as follows: DSGVTQTPKHLITATGQRVTLRCSPRSGDLSVYWYQQSLDQGLQFLIQYYNGEERAKGNILERFSAQQFPDLHSELNLSSLELGDSALYFCASSVGTSGSQETQYFGPGTRLLVL.

The chain uses TRBV6-5 and TRBJ1-5; 7 nucleotides align to TRBD1. The length of the CDR3 is 15 residues. After removal of 6 bases from V and 2 bases from J, the junction contained 7 bases not matched to a gene. Germline V lookup: CDR1 MNHEY, CDR2 SVGAGI. CDR3 residues: CASRRFRGGNQPQHF. CDR3 bases: TGTGCCAGCAGACGCTTCAGGGGGGGCAATCAGCCCCAGCATTTT.

The chain carries TRBV27 and TRBJ2-1, with D possibly TRBD2 on 5 matching bases. Germline CDR1 and CDR2: MNHEY and SMNVEV (reference sequence). The CDR3 is 13 residues long. Trimming stripped 5 bases from V and 4 bases from J, with 9 bases between. CDR3 in amino acids: CASSPRVYNEQFF. The CDR3 DNA reads TGTGCCAGCAGTCCGCGGGTGTACAATGAGCAGTTCTTC.

The J gene is TRBJ2-5, the V gene TRBV18, with 7 bases that match TRBD1. Germline V gene data show CDR1 as KGHSH and CDR2 as LQKENI. There are 15 residues in the CDR3. J lost 4 bases, V lost 1 base, and 6 bases had no gene match. CDR3 amino acids: CASSPRDSYRETQYF. The CDR3 DNA reads as TGTGCCAGCTCACCACGGGACAGTTACAGAGAGACCCAGTACTTC. The variable domain in full, with the rest retrieved from reference TRBV18 and TRBJ2-5, is NAGVMQNPRHLVRRRGQEARLRCSPMKGHSHVYWYRQLPEEGLKFMVYLQKENIIDESGMPKERFSAEFPKEGPSILRIQQVVRGDSAAYFCASSPRDSYRETQYFGPGTRLLVL.

The V and J genes are TRBV4-3 and TRBJ1-2, with 9 bases identical to TRBD1. In germline, CDR1 is LGHNA, CDR2 YSLEER. The CDR3 extends over 15 amino acids. The V and J ends lost 4 bases and 4 bases, in that order; junction bases with no gene match: 7. This CDR3 is CASSLRRQGVYGYTF. As DNA, the CDR3 is TGCGCCAGCAGCCTAAGACGACAGGGGGTCTATGGCTACACCTTC.

The chain links TRBV5-6 to TRBJ2-3, with 7 bases aligning to TRBD1. The CDR3 extends over 14 amino acids. Germline values: CDR1 SGHDT, CDR2 YYEEEE. Trimming at V came to 0 bases and at J to 5 bases, leaving 3 bases not matched to a gene. The CDR3 region is CASSLVQGVDTQYF. CDR3 in DNA: TGTGCCAGCAGCTTGGTTCAGGGGGTAGATACGCAGTATTTT.

This sequence joins TRBV4-1 and TRBJ2-5; TRBD2 matches at 8 bases. The CDR3 length is 16 residues. The junction had 10 bases not matched to a gene; V was cut back by 3 bases and J by 4 bases. CDR1 is MGHRA, CDR2 YSYEKL, per germline. In DNA, the CDR3 is TGCGCCAGCAGCCAGGAGAGCGGGAGAGGACGAGAGACCCAGTACTTC. This codes for CASSQESGRGRETQYF.

CDR3 protein: CASSGGSSTDTQYF. The CDR3 DNA sequence: TGTGCCAGCAGCGGCGGGTCGAGCACAGATACGCAGTATTTT. This chain connects TRBV9 to TRBJ2-3; D is perhaps TRBD2 (5 bases). This CDR3 is 14 amino acids long. In germline, CDR1 is SGDLS, CDR2 YYNGEE. Deletions cut 3 bases from V and 0 bases from J, with 8 bases between.

This rearrangement joins TRBV7-8 to TRBJ1-2, with a weak D call TRBD1 (5 bases). Germline V gives CDR1 SGHVS, CDR2 FQNEAQ. The V gene lost 1 base and the J gene lost 0 bases, with 15 bases spanning the gap. This CDR3 spans 17 amino acids. CDR3 loop: CASSLGGLSQANYGYTF. CDR3 coding DNA: TGTGCCAGCAGCTTAGGGGGCCTCTCCCAAGCTAACTATGGCTACACCTTC.